This entry describes one TCR beta chain. Its antigen is undetermined. The sample comes from a study of memory CD4+ T cells and cytomegalovirus serostatus. General study points: CD4+ memory repertoires contained about two fifths of the roughly 150 reported CMV TCRbeta sequences.

The CDR3 is 13 amino acids. Germline V lookup: CDR1 SQVTM, CDR2 ANQGSEA. Trimming cost V 4 bases and J 4 bases, with 11 bases left between them. Single viable CD3+CD4+CD8-CD45RO+ cells were sorted as the memory CD4+ T cells. Serostatus was set by detecting CMV pp150, pp28, p38, p52 IgG. In the original analysis: After removing out-of-frame reads, 2.3 million or so distinct TCRbeta sequences remained. Data came from immunoSEQ multiplex PCR; TCRdb stores just in-frame clones and leaves some out. V and J calls and clone size are given by that table; D and trimming were obtained from the DNA. The sample records about 57,000 clones, more than 60% being singletons.

Material for sequencing was memory CD4+ T cells from blood. V and J are TRBV29-1 and TRBJ1-5; D gene ambiguous. The receptor's source is an adult in good health and CMV-seronegative. CDR3 bases: TGCAGCGTTGTGGCAGGCCTGAATCAGCCCCAGCATTTT. Translating gives CSVVAGLNQPQHF.